This TCR beta chain was sequenced in a study of beta chain features in type 1 diabetes. On the study more broadly: Age, gender, cell numbers and subset yield matched between patients and controls. Study results and limitations: Moderate but significant shortening of TCRB CDR3s was recorded in all four CD4+ subsets from Type 1 diabetes patients. Patients with type 1 diabetes carried fewer insertions and had more deletions at their VDJ junctions. Among patients, naive, central memory and Treg TCRB repertoires appeared more similar than among healthy donors.

Trimming left V 0 bases short and J 1 base short, with 8 bases between. This CDR3 has 15 residues. CDR1 and CDR2 from the germline V gene are SGDLS and YYNGEE. Every isolated RNA sample was fully reverse transcribed, so sequencing captured expressed TCRB transcripts. Here immunoSEQ multiplex PCR was the method, and the copy in TCRdb shows in-frame clones only, minus some. The table shows 300,000 or so clones, with roughly an eighth occurring only once. In its sample, this clone was seen a few times. What it recognizes is unknown. V usage is TRBV9 and J usage is TRBJ1-3, with D unresolved. The source is a man aged 30-40 years with type 1 diabetes. Sequenced sample: naive CD4+ T cells from blood. CDR3 DNA sequence: TGTGCCAGCAGCGTAGATCTGAGATCTGGAAACACCATATATTTT. It translates to CASSVDLRSGNTIYF.